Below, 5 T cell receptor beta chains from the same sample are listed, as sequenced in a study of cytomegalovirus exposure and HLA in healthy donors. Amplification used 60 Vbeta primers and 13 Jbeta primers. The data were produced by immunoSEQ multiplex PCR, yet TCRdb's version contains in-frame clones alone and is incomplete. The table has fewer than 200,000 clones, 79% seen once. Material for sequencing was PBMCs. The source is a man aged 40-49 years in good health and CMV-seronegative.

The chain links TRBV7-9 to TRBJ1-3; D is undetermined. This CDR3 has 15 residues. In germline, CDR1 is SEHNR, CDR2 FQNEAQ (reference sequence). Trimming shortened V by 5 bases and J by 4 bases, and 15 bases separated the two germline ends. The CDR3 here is CASSHGPGRGNTIYF. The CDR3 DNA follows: TGTGCCAGCAGCCACGGCCCCGGGAGGGGAAACACCATATATTTT.

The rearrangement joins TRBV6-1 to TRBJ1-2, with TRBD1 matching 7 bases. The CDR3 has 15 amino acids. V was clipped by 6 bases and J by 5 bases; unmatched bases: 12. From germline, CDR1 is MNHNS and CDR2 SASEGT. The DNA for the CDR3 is TGTGCCAGCAGCAGCAGGGGCAGGGGGGCTTATGGCTACACCTTC. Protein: CASSSRGRGAYGYTF.

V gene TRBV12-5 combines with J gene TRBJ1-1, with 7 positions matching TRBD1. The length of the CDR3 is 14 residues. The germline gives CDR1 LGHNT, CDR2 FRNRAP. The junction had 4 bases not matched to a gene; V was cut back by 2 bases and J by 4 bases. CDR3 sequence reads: CASGLTTGTTEAFF. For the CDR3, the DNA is TGTGCTAGTGGTTTGACGACAGGGACCACTGAAGCTTTCTTT.

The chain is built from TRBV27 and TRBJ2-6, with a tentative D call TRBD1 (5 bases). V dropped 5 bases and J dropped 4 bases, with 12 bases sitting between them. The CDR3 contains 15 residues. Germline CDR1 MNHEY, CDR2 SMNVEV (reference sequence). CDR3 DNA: TGTGCCAGCAGTGACAGCCCCCCGGGGGCCAACGTCCTGACTTTC. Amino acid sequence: CASSDSPPGANVLTF. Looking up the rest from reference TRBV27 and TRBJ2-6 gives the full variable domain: EAQVTQNPRYLITVTGKKLTVTCSQNMNHEYMSWYRQDPGLGLRQIYYSMNVEVTDKGDVPEGYKVSRKEKRNFPLILESPSPNQTSLYFCASSDSPPGANVLTFGAGSRLTVL.

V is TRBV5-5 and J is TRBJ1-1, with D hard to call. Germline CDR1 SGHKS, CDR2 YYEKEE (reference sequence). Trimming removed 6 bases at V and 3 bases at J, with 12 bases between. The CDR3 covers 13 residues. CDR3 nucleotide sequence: TGTGCCAGCACGACGGCGGGTTACACTGAAGCTTTCTTT. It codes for CASTTAGYTEAFF. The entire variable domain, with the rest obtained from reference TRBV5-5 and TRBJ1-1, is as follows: DAGVTQSPTHLIKTRGQQVTLRCSPISGHKSVSWYQQVLGQGPQFIFQYYEKEERGRGNFPDRFSARQFPNYSSELNVNALLLGDSALYLCASTTAGYTEAFFGQGTRLTVV.